The table lists the clone carrying this T cell receptor beta chain with a few counts. Germline V CDR1 and CDR2: SGHTA, FQGNSA. With 5 bases removed from V and 2 bases from J, the gap between germline ends came to 9 bases. The CDR3 covers 13 residues. This record belongs to a study of T-cell memory formation after mild COVID-19. A single record per CDR3 protein comes from TCRdb applying MiXCR to the 5' RACE reads. The table shows about 340,000 distinct CDR3 sequences, with roughly 13% occurring only once. The specimen sequenced was PBMCs or a T cell subset sorted from them (not recorded which). The receptor was derived from a man younger than 30 who had mild COVID-19 (a few samples of this study predate the infection). Cell type and time point are not known. The chain recombines TRBV7-2 with TRBJ2-5; the D gene is possibly TRBD2 (6 bases). The DNA of the CDR3 is TGTGCCAGCAGCATGGGACTGCAAGAGACCCAGTACTTC. It encodes CASSMGLQETQYF.